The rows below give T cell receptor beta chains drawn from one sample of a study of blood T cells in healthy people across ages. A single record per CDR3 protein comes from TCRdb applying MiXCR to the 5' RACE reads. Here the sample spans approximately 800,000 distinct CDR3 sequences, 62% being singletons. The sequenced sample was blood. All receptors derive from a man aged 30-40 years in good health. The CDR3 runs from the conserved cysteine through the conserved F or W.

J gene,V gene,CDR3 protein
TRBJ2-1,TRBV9,CASSVDAGFYNEQFF
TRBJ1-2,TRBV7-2,CASSLTTDYGYTF
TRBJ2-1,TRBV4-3,CASSQVGLHNEQFF
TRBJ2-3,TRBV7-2,CASSPLKGGPGQGQADTQYF
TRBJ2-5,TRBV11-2,CASSLDYQRSETQYF
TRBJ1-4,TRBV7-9,CASSPTGGGPNEKLFF
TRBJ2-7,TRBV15,CATSRDLTYEQYF
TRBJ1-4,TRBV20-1,CSARSPNEKLFF
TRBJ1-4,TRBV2,CASSPDRGKLFF
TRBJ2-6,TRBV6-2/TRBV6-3,CASRASEGANVLTF
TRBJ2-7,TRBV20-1,CSARIASGGPNSYEQYF
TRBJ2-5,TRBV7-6,CASSLAKNYEQYF
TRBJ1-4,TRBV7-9,CASSSGGQANEKLFF
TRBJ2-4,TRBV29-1,CSAEGSGENIQYF
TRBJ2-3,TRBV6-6,CASSYTGLAGDTGTQYF
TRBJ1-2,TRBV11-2,CASSSGTSSGYTF
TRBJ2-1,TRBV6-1,CASSEAQGSGLHNEQFF
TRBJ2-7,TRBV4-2,CASSAYRDSRYEQYF
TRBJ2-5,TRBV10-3,CAISGGESGRETQYF
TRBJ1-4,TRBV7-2,CASSLETGGGKLFF